This T cell receptor (beta chain) was identified in a study of radiotherapy plus CTLA-4 blockade in lung cancer. Background on the study: Of the patients, over 15% showed objective responses and roughly 30% attained disease control.

TCRdb's copy holds only in-frame clones and misses some; the assay was immunoSEQ multiplex PCR. The table lists tens of thousands of clones, around 84% of them singletons. The J segment lost 0 bases and the V segment lost 4 bases, leaving 6 bases of the junction unmatched. Germline assignment: CDR1 SGHRS and CDR2 YFSETQ. The CDR3 consists of 15 residues. Sample: peripheral blood, taken from a patient treated with radiotherapy plus ipilimumab. The J gene is TRBJ1-1, the V gene TRBV5-1, with 7 bases identical to TRBD1. The receptor comes from a human donor with non-small cell lung cancer that progressed on radiotherapy plus ipilimumab. This CDR3 is CASSPGQHMNTEAFF. CDR3 DNA sequence: TGCGCCAGCAGCCCGGGACAGCATATGAACACTGAAGCTTTCTTT.